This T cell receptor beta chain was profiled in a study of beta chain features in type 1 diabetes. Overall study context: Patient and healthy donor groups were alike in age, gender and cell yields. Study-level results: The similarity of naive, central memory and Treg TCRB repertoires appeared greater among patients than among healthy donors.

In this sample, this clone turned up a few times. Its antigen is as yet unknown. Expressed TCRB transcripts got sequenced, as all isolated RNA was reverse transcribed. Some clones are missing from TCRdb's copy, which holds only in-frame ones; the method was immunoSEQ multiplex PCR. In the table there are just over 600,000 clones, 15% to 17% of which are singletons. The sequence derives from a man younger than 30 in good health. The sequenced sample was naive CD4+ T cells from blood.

For the CDR3, the DNA is TGTGCCAGCAGAGCAGGACAGGGGAGAGTGGATGAGCAGTTCTTC. Its translation: CASRAGQGRVDEQFF. The chain couples TRBV6-6 to TRBJ2-1, with 9 bases aligning to TRBD1. The CDR3 is 15 residues long. The trim removed 6 bases at V and 8 bases at J, leaving 11 bases unmatched. Germline V CDR1 and CDR2: MNHNY, SVGAGI (reference sequence).